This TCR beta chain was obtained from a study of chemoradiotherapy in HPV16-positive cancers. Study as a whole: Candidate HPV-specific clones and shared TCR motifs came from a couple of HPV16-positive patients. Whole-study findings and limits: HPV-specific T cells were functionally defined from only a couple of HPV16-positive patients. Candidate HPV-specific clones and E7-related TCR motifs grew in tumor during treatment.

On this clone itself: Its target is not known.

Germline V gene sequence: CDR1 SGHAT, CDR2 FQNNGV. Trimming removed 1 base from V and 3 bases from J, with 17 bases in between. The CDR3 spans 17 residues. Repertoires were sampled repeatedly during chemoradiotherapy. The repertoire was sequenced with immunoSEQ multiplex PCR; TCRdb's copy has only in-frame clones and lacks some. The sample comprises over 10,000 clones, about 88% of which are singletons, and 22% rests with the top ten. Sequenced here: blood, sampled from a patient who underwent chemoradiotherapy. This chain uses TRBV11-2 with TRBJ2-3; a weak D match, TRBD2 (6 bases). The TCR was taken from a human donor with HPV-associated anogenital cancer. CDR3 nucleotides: TGTGCCAGCAGCTTAGGCAAGGGCGGGAAACGGACAGATACGCAGTATTTT. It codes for CASSLGKGGKRTDTQYF.